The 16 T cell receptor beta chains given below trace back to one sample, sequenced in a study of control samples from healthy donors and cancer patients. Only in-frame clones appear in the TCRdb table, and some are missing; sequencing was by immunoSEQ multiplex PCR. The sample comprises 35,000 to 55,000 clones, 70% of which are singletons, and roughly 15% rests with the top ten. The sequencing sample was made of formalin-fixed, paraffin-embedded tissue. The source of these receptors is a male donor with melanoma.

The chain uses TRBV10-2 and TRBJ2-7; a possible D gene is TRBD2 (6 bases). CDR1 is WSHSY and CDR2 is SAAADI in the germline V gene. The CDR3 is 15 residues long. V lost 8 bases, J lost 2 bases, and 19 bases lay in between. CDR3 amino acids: CASEAPSDITYEQYF. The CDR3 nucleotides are TGCGCCAGCGAAGCCCCTAGCGACATAACCTACGAGCAGTACTTC.

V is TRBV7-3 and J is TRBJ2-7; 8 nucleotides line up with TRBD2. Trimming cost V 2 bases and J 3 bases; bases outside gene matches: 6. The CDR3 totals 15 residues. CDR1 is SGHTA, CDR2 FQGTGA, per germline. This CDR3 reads CASSLSAGEDYEQYF. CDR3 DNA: TGTGCCAGCAGCTTATCAGCGGGAGAGGACTACGAGCAGTACTTC.

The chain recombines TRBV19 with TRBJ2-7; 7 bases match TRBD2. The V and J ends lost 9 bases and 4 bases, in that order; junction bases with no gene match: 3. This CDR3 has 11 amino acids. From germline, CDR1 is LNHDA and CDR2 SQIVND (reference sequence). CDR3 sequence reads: CASSGGYEQYF. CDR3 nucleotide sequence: TGTGCCAGCTCCGGGGGGTACGAGCAGTACTTC. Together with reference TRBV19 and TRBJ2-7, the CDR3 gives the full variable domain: DGGITQSPKYLFRKEGQNVTLSCEQNLNHDAMYWYRQDPGQGLRLIYYSQIVNDFQKGDIAEGYSVSREKKESFPLTVTSAQKNPTAFYLCASSGGYEQYFGPGTRLTVT.

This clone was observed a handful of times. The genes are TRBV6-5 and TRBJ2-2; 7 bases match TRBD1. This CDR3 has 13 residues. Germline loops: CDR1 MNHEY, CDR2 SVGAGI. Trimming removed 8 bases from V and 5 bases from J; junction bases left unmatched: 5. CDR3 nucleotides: TGTGCCAGCCGAAGACAGGGAACCGGGGAGCTGTTTTTT. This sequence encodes CASRRQGTGELFF.

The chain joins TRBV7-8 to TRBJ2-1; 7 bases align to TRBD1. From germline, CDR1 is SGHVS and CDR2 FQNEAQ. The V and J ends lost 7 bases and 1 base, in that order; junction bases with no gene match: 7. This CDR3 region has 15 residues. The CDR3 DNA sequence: TGTGCCAGCAACATTCACAGGGGATCCTACAATGAGCAGTTCTTC. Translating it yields CASNIHRGSYNEQFF.

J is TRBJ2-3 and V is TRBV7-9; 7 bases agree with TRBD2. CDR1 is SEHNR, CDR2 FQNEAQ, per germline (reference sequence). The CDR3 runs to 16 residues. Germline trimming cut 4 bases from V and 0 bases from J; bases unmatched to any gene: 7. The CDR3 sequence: CASSWGSGKSTDTQYF. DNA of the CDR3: TGTGCCAGCAGCTGGGGGAGCGGGAAGAGCACAGATACGCAGTATTTT.

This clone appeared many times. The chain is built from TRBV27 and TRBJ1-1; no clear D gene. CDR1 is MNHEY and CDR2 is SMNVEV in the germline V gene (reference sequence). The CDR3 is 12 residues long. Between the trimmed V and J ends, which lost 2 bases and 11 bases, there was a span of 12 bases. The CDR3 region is CASSLNGRNAFF. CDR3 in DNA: TGTGCCAGCAGTTTAAATGGGAGGAATGCTTTCTTT.

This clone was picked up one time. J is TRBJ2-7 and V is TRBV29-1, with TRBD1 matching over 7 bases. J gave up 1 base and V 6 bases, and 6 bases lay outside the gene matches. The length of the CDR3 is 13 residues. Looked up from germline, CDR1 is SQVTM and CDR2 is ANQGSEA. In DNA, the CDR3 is TGCAGCGTCACGGGACAGTTATCCTACGAGCAGTACTTC. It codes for CSVTGQLSYEQYF.

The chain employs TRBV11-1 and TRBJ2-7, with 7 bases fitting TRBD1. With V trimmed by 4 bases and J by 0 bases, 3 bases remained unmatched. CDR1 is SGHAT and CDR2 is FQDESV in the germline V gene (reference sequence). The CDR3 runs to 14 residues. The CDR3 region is CASSSWDSSYEQYF. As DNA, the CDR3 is TGTGCCAGCAGCTCCTGGGACAGCTCCTACGAGCAGTACTTC. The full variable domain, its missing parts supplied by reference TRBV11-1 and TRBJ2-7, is EAEVAQSPRYKITEKSQAVAFWCDPISGHATLYWYRQILGQGPELLVQFQDESVVDDSQLPKDRFSAERLKGVDSTLKIQPAELGDSAMYLCASSSWDSSYEQYFGPGTRLTVT.

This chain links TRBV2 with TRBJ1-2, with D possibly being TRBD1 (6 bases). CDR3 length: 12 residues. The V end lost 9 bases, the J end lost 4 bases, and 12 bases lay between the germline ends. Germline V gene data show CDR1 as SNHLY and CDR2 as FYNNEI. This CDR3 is CARGGGSYGYTF. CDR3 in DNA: TGTGCCAGGGGGGGCGGATCCTATGGCTACACCTTC.

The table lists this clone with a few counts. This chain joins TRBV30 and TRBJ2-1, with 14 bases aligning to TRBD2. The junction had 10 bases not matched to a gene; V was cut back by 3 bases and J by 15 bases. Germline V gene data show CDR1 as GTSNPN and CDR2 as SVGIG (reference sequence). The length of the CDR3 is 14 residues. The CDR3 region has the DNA TGTGCCTGGAGCGGGACTAGCGGGAGAGTAGTTCGGTTCTTC. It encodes CAWSGTSGRVVRFF.

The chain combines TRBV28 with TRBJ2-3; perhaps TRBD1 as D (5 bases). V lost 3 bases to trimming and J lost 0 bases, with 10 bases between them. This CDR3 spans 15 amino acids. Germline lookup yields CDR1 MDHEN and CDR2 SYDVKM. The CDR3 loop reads CASSFQGTSTDTQYF. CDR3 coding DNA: TGTGCCAGCAGTTTCCAGGGCACTAGCACAGATACGCAGTATTTT.

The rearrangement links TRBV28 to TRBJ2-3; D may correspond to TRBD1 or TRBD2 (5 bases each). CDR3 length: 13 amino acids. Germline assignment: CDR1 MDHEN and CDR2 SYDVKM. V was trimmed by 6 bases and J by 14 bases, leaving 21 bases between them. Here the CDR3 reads CASSTDEGLWVYF. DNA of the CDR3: TGTGCCAGCAGCACGGACGAGGGGCTGTGGGTGTATTTT.

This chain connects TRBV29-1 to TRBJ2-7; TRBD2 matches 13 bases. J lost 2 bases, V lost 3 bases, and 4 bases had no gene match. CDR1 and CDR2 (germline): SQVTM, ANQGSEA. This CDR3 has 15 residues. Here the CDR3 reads CSVETSGRSPYEQYF. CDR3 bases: TGCAGCGTTGAGACTAGCGGGAGGTCCCCCTACGAGCAGTACTTC.

For the CDR3, the DNA is TGTGCCAGCAGCGTTGGGCGCTCGAACACTGAAGCTTTCTTT. It yields the protein CASSVGRSNTEAFF. V and J are TRBV9 and TRBJ1-1; no definite D call. The ends were cut back, 2 bases at V and 1 base at J, with 9 bases in the middle. Germline CDR1 and CDR2: SGDLS and YYNGEE. This CDR3 spans 14 amino acids. The full variable domain, its missing parts supplied by reference TRBV9 and TRBJ1-1, is DSGVTQTPKHLITATGQRVTLRCSPRSGDLSVYWYQQSLDQGLQFLIQYYNGEERAKGNILERFSAQQFPDLHSELNLSSLELGDSALYFCASSVGRSNTEAFFGQGTRLTVV.

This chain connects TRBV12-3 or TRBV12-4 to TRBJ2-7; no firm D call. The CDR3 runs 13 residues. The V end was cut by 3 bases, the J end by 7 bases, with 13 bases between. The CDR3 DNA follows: TGTGCCAGCAGTTTCGGGTCCATCATTGAGCAGTACTTC. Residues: CASSFGSIIEQYF.